These 15 T cell receptor beta chains came from one sample sequenced in a study of cytomegalovirus exposure and HLA in healthy donors. Researchers ran the PCR with 60 Vbeta and 13 Jbeta primers. This table comes from immunoSEQ multiplex PCR, and its TCRdb copy is limited to in-frame clones, with some not included. The table has approximately 150,000 clones, about two thirds seen once. The specimen sequenced was PBMCs. Every receptor here comes from a man aged 55 to 70 in good health and CMV-seronegative.

The chain has TRBV4-2 and TRBJ1-5; possible D gene TRBD1, 5 bases. The CDR3 is 18 amino acids. The ends were cut back, 1 base at V and 4 bases at J, with 20 bases in the middle. The germline CDR1 and CDR2 sequences are LGHNA and YNFKEQ. The CDR3 DNA is TGTGCCAGCAGCCAAGTAGAAGTTGGGCAGGGTGGTAATCAGCCCCAGCATTTT. Residues: CASSQVEVGQGGNQPQHF.

CDR3 nucleotide sequence: TGTGCCAGCAGCACCGGGACACCGAACACTGAAGCTTTCTTT. Its translation: CASSTGTPNTEAFF. V gene TRBV6-1 combines with J gene TRBJ1-1; a possible D gene is TRBD1 (6 bases). In germline, CDR1 is MNHNS, CDR2 SASEGT. The CDR3 length is 14 residues. Trimming took off 6 bases at V and 1 base at J, with 12 bases between the two ends.

The genes are TRBV2 and TRBJ2-2; D is perhaps TRBD1 (5 bases). CDR3 size: 15 residues. The germline V gene has CDR1 SNHLY and CDR2 FYNNEI. The V end was cut by 2 bases, the J end by 8 bases, with 15 bases between. The CDR3 is CASSETPRVPGELFF. CDR3 sequence (DNA): TGTGCCAGCAGTGAAACCCCCAGGGTACCGGGGGAGCTGTTTTTT.

The rearrangement links TRBV7-6 to TRBJ2-7; maybe TRBD1 (5 bases). The CDR3 totals 14 residues. V was trimmed by 5 bases and J by 0 bases, leaving 11 bases between them. The V gene's germline CDR1 is SGHVS and CDR2 FNYEAQ. Written as DNA, the CDR3 is TGTGCCAGCAGCAGGACCGACAGCTCCTACGAGCAGTACTTC. It translates to CASSRTDSSYEQYF.

The V call is TRBV5-1, the J call TRBJ1-1; perhaps TRBD1 as D (5 bases). V was clipped by 1 base and J by 6 bases, with 13 bases between them. CDR1 and CDR2 from the germline V gene are SGHRS and YFSETQ. The CDR3 sequence is 14 residues long. The CDR3: CASSLRQGGPEAFF. The CDR3 DNA is TGCGCCAGCAGCTTGAGGCAGGGAGGCCCTGAAGCTTTCTTT.

V gene TRBV28 combines with J gene TRBJ2-7, with D perhaps TRBD1 (7 bases). This CDR3 has 14 amino acids. V dropped 7 bases and J dropped 0 bases, with 13 bases sitting between them. Germline V CDR1 and CDR2: MDHEN, SYDVKM. CDR3 sequence: CASTPGGTSYEQYF. CDR3 bases: TGTGCCAGCACTCCAGGGGGGACCTCCTACGAGCAGTACTTC.

The V call is TRBV28, the J call TRBJ2-1; the D gene is possibly TRBD2 (6 bases). V was cut by 7 bases and J by 4 bases, with 20 bases left in between. Germline loops: CDR1 MDHEN, CDR2 SYDVKM. The CDR3 is made up of 16 amino acids. CDR3 in DNA: TGTGCCAGCATAGGTCGCGGGAAGCTCCAATACAATGAGCAGTTCTTC. Its translation: CASIGRGKLQYNEQFF.

The chain employs TRBV5-1 and TRBJ1-1, with D unresolved. This CDR3 comprises 13 residues. The ends were cut back, 4 bases at V and 3 bases at J, with 10 bases in the middle. Germline CDR1 and CDR2: SGHRS and YFSETQ. CDR3 loop: CASSQEVHTEAFF. The CDR3 DNA reads as TGCGCCAGCAGCCAGGAGGTGCACACTGAAGCTTTCTTT.

This clone was recorded a few times. The rearrangement joins TRBV6-6 to TRBJ2-7; no definite D call. This CDR3 comprises 14 residues. CDR1 is MNHNY and CDR2 is SVGAGI in the germline V gene (reference sequence). V was pared by 2 bases and J by 0 bases, with 8 bases between. CDR3 amino acids: CASSYNPGSYEQYF. In DNA, the CDR3 is TGTGCCAGCAGTTACAACCCGGGCTCCTACGAGCAGTACTTC.

This clone has a single count. The chain uses TRBV6-1 and TRBJ2-2; D possibly corresponds to TRBD1 (6 bases). CDR1 and CDR2 from the germline V gene are MNHNS and SASEGT. This CDR3 region has 15 residues. The V gene lost 4 bases and the J gene lost 0 bases, with 9 bases spanning the gap. The CDR3 DNA sequence: TGTGCCAGCAGTGCGGACAGAACGAACACCGGGGAGCTGTTTTTT. It is translated as CASSADRTNTGELFF.

This clone was found a few times. The chain has TRBV4-1 and TRBJ2-7; 7 nucleotides match TRBD1. The CDR3 has 15 residues. The junction had 6 bases not matched to a gene; V was cut back by 3 bases and J by 1 base. Germline CDR1 MGHRA, CDR2 YSYEKL. The CDR3 nucleotides are TGCGCCAGCAGCCATGGGACAGCCCTGTCCTACGAGCAGTACTTC. As protein: CASSHGTALSYEQYF.

The chain links TRBV11-1 to TRBJ1-3, with D possibly TRBD1 on 6 matching bases. CDR1 SGHAT and CDR2 FQDESV come from the germline V gene (reference sequence). Trimming cost V 5 bases and J 4 bases, with 15 bases left between them. The CDR3 runs to 15 residues. The CDR3 is CASSPRDTRGNTIYF. CDR3 bases: TGTGCCAGCAGCCCTAGGGACACCCGCGGAAACACCATATATTTT. Full variable domain (remainder filled in from reference TRBV11-1 and TRBJ1-3): EAEVAQSPRYKITEKSQAVAFWCDPISGHATLYWYRQILGQGPELLVQFQDESVVDDSQLPKDRFSAERLKGVDSTLKIQPAELGDSAMYLCASSPRDTRGNTIYFGEGSWLTVV.

The V and J genes are TRBV28 and TRBJ1-1; a weak D match, TRBD1 (6 bases). CDR3 length: 14 amino acids. From germline, CDR1 is MDHEN and CDR2 SYDVKM. Trimming removed 1 base at V and 5 bases at J, with 11 bases between. The chain's CDR3 is CASSLSTGLTEAFF. CDR3 coding DNA: TGTGCCAGCAGTTTATCAACAGGGCTAACTGAAGCTTTCTTT.

This clone showed up just a few times. The chain recombines TRBV11-2 with TRBJ2-7, with 8 nucleotides matching TRBD1. J lost 3 bases, V lost 3 bases, and 4 bases had no gene match. Germline assignment: CDR1 SGHAT and CDR2 FQNNGV. This CDR3 region has 14 residues. CDR3 nucleotides: TGTGCCAGCAGCTTCACAGGGGGACTCTACGAGCAGTACTTC. Protein sequence: CASSFTGGLYEQYF.

The chain combines TRBV15 with TRBJ1-2; weak D call: TRBD1 (5 bases). V shed 0 bases and J shed 4 bases, with 12 bases lying between them. In germline, CDR1 is LNHNV, CDR2 YYDKDF (reference sequence). The CDR3 covers 15 residues. The CDR3 region is CATSRDYGGSYGYTF. The CDR3 coding sequence is TGTGCCACCAGCAGAGATTATGGGGGGAGCTATGGCTACACCTTC.